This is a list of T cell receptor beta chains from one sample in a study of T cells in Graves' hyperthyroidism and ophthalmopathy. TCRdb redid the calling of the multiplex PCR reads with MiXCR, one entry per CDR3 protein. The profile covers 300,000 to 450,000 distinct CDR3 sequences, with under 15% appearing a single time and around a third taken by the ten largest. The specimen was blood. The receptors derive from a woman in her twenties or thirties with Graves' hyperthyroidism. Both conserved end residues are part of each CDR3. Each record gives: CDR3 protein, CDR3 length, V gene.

CASNFIGTGYNEQFF,15,TRBV6-2/TRBV6-3
CSADRGPTGNTIYF,14,TRBV20-1
CASSLRDNDQPQHF,14,TRBV7-9
CASTAPPSGETQYF,14,TRBV7-2
CSAHISGRAETQYF,14,TRBV29-1
CASGRQGLEAFF,12,TRBV27
CASSVLTGTDTQYF,14,TRBV9
CASSFRKATRNYEQYF,16,TRBV27
CSVDGPGGSYEQYF,14,TRBV29-1
CSASRGDRGYEQYF,14,TRBV20-1
CASSSDRGRGTDTQYF,16,TRBV11-2
CASRVGDTGVAYEQYF,16,TRBV9
CSAPRRHNIQYF,12,TRBV20-1
CASSVGDRSSYNSPLHF,17,TRBV9
CATSRDYRQEQYF,13,TRBV15
CASSYKGQGGYGYTF,15,TRBV6-5
CASSGTGTGYNEQFF,15,TRBV25-1
CASSRRSGSLTEQFF,15,TRBV14
CASTPPLTSTDTQYF,15,TRBV7-2
CASSIASGDEQFF,13,TRBV19
CASGTANSPLHF,12,TRBV28
CATSDSRPGGIQYF,14,TRBV24-1
CASSPSGGLAGYNEQFF,17,TRBV12-3/TRBV12-4
CAWMAGYTGELFF,13,TRBV30
CAWSAMGREQYF,12,TRBV30
CASSEGGIGGVNEQFF,16,TRBV10-1